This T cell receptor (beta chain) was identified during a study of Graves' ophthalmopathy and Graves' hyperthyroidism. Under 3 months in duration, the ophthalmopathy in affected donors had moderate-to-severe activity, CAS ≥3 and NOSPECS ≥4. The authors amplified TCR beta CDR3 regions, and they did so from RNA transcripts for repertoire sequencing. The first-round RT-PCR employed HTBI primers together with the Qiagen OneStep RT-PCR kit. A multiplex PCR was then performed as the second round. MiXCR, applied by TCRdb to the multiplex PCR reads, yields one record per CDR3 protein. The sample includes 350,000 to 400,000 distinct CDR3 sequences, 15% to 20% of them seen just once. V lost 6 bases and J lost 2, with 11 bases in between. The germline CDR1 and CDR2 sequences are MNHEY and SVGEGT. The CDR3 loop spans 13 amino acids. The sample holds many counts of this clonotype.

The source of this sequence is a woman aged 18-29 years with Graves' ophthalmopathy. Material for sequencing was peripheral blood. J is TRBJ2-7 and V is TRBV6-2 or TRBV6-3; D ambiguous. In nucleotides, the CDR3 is TGTGCCAGCAGCATCGACTTAACCTACGAGCAGTACTTC. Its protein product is CASSIDLTYEQYF.